Listed below are T cell receptor beta chains from one sample, sequenced in a study of blood T cell repertoires in COVID-19. Produced via immunoSEQ multiplex PCR; TCRdb's table is partial and in-frame only. Here the sample spans around 300,000 clones, roughly four fifths being singletons. The sample was peripheral blood. Every receptor here comes from a woman aged 50 to 60 who had recovered from COVID-19. Both conserved end residues are part of each CDR3. Fields, in order: V gene, J gene, D gene, clone size, CDR3 DNA, CDR3 protein. The D gene is left open where the match is weak. A clone size is listed for some rows: how often the clone was seen (once, few, many), or a class if it is expanded.

>TRBV5-1|TRBJ2-3|TRBD2|NA
TGCGCCAGCAGCTGGGACCGGGAGGGCCGGGAAGATACGCAGTATTTT
CASSWDREGREDTQYF
>TRBV5-1|TRBJ1-5|NA|NA
TGCGCCAGCAGCCTTAATCAGCCCCAGCATTTT
CASSLNQPQHF
>TRBV28|TRBJ2-7|NA|once
TGTGCCAGCAGTTTAGGGGGGACTCAGAAAAGGGAGCAGTACTTC
CASSLGGTQKREQYF
>TRBV10-2|TRBJ2-7|TRBD2|few
TGCGCCAGCCGGGCAAGCGGGGCCTCCTACGAGCAGTACTTC
CASRASGASYEQYF
>TRBV5-5|TRBJ1-2|TRBD1|NA
TGTGCCAGCAGCCCGTCGGACAGGGAGTCCTATGGCTACACCTTC
CASSPSDRESYGYTF
>TRBV4-3|TRBJ2-3|NA|many
TGCGCCAGCAGCCAAGAGTGGGACTCATACACAGATACGCAGTATTTT
CASSQEWDSYTDTQYF
>TRBV4-3|TRBJ2-3|NA|NA
TGCGCCAGCAGCCTTAGCCCTACGGGAGTCGGCACAGATACGCAGTATTTT
CASSLSPTGVGTDTQYF
>TRBV5-1|TRBJ2-2|TRBD1|NA
TGCGCCAGCAGCGTCTTACCGGGACAGGGTACCGGGGAGCTGTTTTTT
CASSVLPGQGTGELFF
>TRBV28|TRBJ1-2|NA|NA
TGTGCCAGCAGATCCGGGATACTATATGGCTACACCTTC
CASRSGILYGYTF
>TRBV27|TRBJ1-6|TRBD1|NA
TGTGCCAGCAGTTTACGCCCGGGGCAGGGGGTAAATTCACCCCTCCACTTT
CASSLRPGQGVNSPLHF
>TRBV16|TRBJ1-4|NA|NA
TGTGCCAGCAGCCACGGGACATCCGAAAAACTGTTTTTT
CASSHGTSEKLFF
>TRBV6-5|TRBJ1-4|NA|NA
TGTGCCAGCAGTTACGGAGGCCCTAAACTGGGCGAAAAACTGTTTTTT
CASSYGGPKLGEKLFF
>TRBV18|TRBJ2-3|TRBD1|NA
TGTGCCAGCTCACCGGCCGGGACAGGGTATGCAGATACGCAGTATTTT
CASSPAGTGYADTQYF
>TRBV7-2|TRBJ2-2|NA|NA
TGTGCCAGCAGCTTCCTCTTCACCGGGGAGCTGTTTTTT
CASSFLFTGELFF
>TRBV27|TRBJ1-4|NA|NA
TGTGCCAGCAGTGTGGACAGTTTCTTTAATGAAAAACTGTTTTTT
CASSVDSFFNEKLFF